Following are 23 T cell receptor beta chains from one sample sequenced in a study of blood T cell repertoires in COVID-19. The method was immunoSEQ multiplex PCR; TCRdb's version includes in-frame clones alone and lacks a portion of them. The sample has about 210,000 clones; around four fifths are singletons. What was sequenced was peripheral blood. The source of these receptors is a man aged 50 or older with active or convalescent COVID-19.

This chain connects TRBV28 to TRBJ1-3; D unclear. Trimming pared 2 bases from V and 1 base from J, leaving 9 bases between. The CDR3 length is 15 residues. Germline-derived CDR1 and CDR2 are MDHEN and SYDVKM. CDR3 in amino acids: CASSLTSGSGNTIYF. CDR3 nucleotides: TGTGCCAGCAGTTTAACAAGCGGATCTGGAAACACCATATATTTT.

V usage is TRBV6-6 and J usage is TRBJ1-2, with D perhaps TRBD1 (5 bases). Germline CDR1 reads MNHNY; CDR2 reads SVGAGI (reference sequence). Between the trimmed V and J ends, which lost 9 bases and 9 bases, there was a span of 20 bases. The CDR3 is made up of 13 amino acids. The CDR3 spells CASHPGGGDSYTF. CDR3 DNA sequence: TGTGCCAGTCACCCCGGCGGGGGAGATAGCTACACCTTC.

The CDR3 reads CASAQDVDGYTF. The CDR3 DNA reads TGTGCCAGCGCTCAGGATGTAGATGGCTACACCTTC. The chain is built from TRBV2 and TRBJ1-2, with D hard to call. The length of the CDR3 is 12 residues. The germline gives CDR1 SNHLY, CDR2 FYNNEI. Deletions cut 8 bases from V and 6 bases from J, with 13 bases between. Supplemented by reference TRBV2 and TRBJ1-2, the full variable domain reads EPEVTQTPSHQVTQMGQEVILRCVPISNHLYFYWYRQILGQKVEFLVSFYNNEISEKSEIFDDQFSVERPDGSNFTLKIRSTKLEDSAMYFCASAQDVDGYTFGSGTRLTVV.

V and J are TRBV10-3 and TRBJ1-1, with D possibly being TRBD1 (6 bases). CDR3 length equals 14 residues. V lost 4 bases, J lost 1 base, and 10 bases lay in between. Germline CDR1 ENHRY, CDR2 SYGVKD. CDR3 sequence reads: CAISAGVANTEAFF. DNA for the CDR3: TGTGCCATCAGTGCAGGGGTGGCGAACACTGAAGCTTTCTTT.

A single count supports this clone. Other nucleotide sequences from this sample produce the same CDR3. The rearrangement joins TRBV9 to TRBJ1-5, with 7 bases that match TRBD1. The CDR3 totals 14 residues. The J segment lost 4 bases and the V segment lost 4 bases, leaving 5 bases of the junction unmatched. Germline assignment: CDR1 SGDLS and CDR2 YYNGEE. The CDR3 DNA follows: TGTGCCAGCAGCCGACAGGGAGGTAATCAGCCCCAGCATTTT. Residues: CASSRQGGNQPQHF.

V is TRBV4-3 and J is TRBJ2-7; 7 bases are a match to TRBD1. Trimming cost V 3 bases and J 4 bases; bases outside gene matches: 9. The CDR3 covers 15 residues. Germline lookup yields CDR1 LGHNA and CDR2 YSLEER. CDR3 in amino acids: CASSHRTGQKYEQYF. In DNA form, the CDR3 reads TGCGCCAGCAGCCACCGAACGGGACAGAAGTACGAGCAGTACTTC.

In this sample, this clone turned up a few times. V is TRBV27 and J is TRBJ1-2; TRBD1 matches 11 bases. From germline, CDR1 is MNHEY and CDR2 SMNVEV (reference sequence). Trimming at V came to 3 bases and at J to 5 bases, leaving 2 bases not matched to a gene. The CDR3 is made up of 14 amino acids. The CDR3 sequence: CASSLGDRGYGYTF. CDR3 bases: TGTGCCAGCAGTTTGGGGGACAGGGGGTATGGCTACACCTTC.

This chain joins TRBV2 and TRBJ1-2, with 7 nucleotides matching TRBD1. From germline, CDR1 is SNHLY and CDR2 FYNNEI. The V gene end was trimmed by 8 bases and the J gene end by 2 bases; junction bases not matched to a gene: 8. The CDR3 spans 14 residues. CDR3 coding DNA: TGTGCCAGCCATGACAGGGATCTAAACTATGGCTACACCTTC. It yields the protein CASHDRDLNYGYTF. Using reference TRBV2 and TRBJ1-2 for the parts outside the CDR3, the full variable domain is EPEVTQTPSHQVTQMGQEVILRCVPISNHLYFYWYRQILGQKVEFLVSFYNNEISEKSEIFDDQFSVERPDGSNFTLKIRSTKLEDSAMYFCASHDRDLNYGYTFGSGTRLTVV.

The sample holds one count of this clone. This chain joins TRBV2 and TRBJ1-5, with 8 bases aligning to TRBD1. CDR1 and CDR2 from the germline V gene are SNHLY and FYNNEI. The J segment lost 7 bases and the V segment lost 2 bases, leaving 13 bases of the junction unmatched. The CDR3 extends over 17 amino acids. CDR3 residues: CASSETPQGAQRQPQHF. CDR3 nucleotide sequence: TGTGCCAGCAGTGAAACTCCGCAGGGGGCGCAGAGGCAGCCCCAGCATTTT.

V and J are TRBV10-1 and TRBJ2-7; 9 nucleotides match TRBD2. Germline V gene sequence: CDR1 WNHNN, CDR2 SYGVQD (reference sequence). Losses at the gene ends were 4 bases for V and 5 bases for J; bases not matched to a gene: 6. CDR3 length: 14 amino acids. CDR3 protein: CASSVGSGSHEQYF. The DNA for the CDR3 is TGCGCCAGCAGTGTTGGTAGCGGGAGTCACGAGCAGTACTTC.

V is TRBV6-4 and J is TRBJ2-3; 7 nucleotides match TRBD1. The V gene's germline CDR1 is MRHNA and CDR2 SNTAGT. The CDR3 runs to 15 residues. After removal of 4 bases from V and 1 base from J, the junction contained 5 bases not matched to a gene. CDR3 in amino acids: CASSADGQGTDTQYF. CDR3 DNA: TGTGCCAGCAGTGCCGATGGACAGGGCACAGATACGCAGTATTTT.

V and J are TRBV19 and TRBJ2-2, with TRBD2 matching over 14 bases. Germline V gene data show CDR1 as LNHDA and CDR2 as SQIVND (reference sequence). The CDR3 totals 18 residues. V gave up 8 bases and J gave up 7 bases; unmatched junction bases: 15. DNA for the CDR3: TGTGCCAGTTCTCCCCCGGGACTAGCGGGGGTATACAACGGGGAGCTGTTTTTT. Translation gives CASSPPGLAGVYNGELFF.

CDR3 sequence (DNA): TGTGCCAGCAGCGTCGATTTTAGGAACACTGAAGCTTTCTTT. This gives the protein CASSVDFRNTEAFF. The chain uses TRBV7-9 and TRBJ1-1; D ambiguous. Trimming removed 5 bases from V and 1 base from J, with 11 bases in between. The CDR3 sequence is 14 residues long. In germline, CDR1 is SEHNR, CDR2 FQNEAQ (reference sequence).

This rearrangement joins TRBV4-1 to TRBJ2-4; D is uncertain. The CDR3 has 15 amino acids. Germline V gene lookup returns CDR1 MGHRA and CDR2 YSYEKL. V shed 4 bases and J shed 0 bases, with 10 bases lying between them. The CDR3 DNA sequence: TGCGCCAGCAGCCCCCTCGTCCTAGCCAAAAACATTCAGTACTTC. Translated: CASSPLVLAKNIQYF.

This clone was seen once. The rearrangement joins TRBV28 to TRBJ1-6; D not resolved. There are 11 residues in the CDR3. Germline V gene sequence: CDR1 MDHEN, CDR2 SYDVKM. V lost 3 bases, J lost 11 bases, and 5 bases lay in between. The CDR3 is CASSFGPPLHF. CDR3 DNA: TGTGCCAGCAGTTTTGGGCCACCCCTCCACTTT. Full variable domain (outside the CDR3, taken from reference TRBV28 and TRBJ1-6): DVKVTQSSRYLVKRTGEKVFLECVQDMDHENMFWYRQDPGLGLRLIYFSYDVKMKEKGDIPEGYSVSREKKERFSLILESASTNQTSMYLCASSFGPPLHFGNGTRLTVT.

This rearrangement joins TRBV5-1 to TRBJ1-4; possible D gene TRBD1, 5 bases. In germline, CDR1 is SGHRS, CDR2 YFSETQ. CDR3 size: 14 residues. Between the trimmed V and J ends, which lost 0 bases and 8 bases, there was a span of 11 bases. The CDR3 nucleotides are TGCGCCAGCAGCTTGGCGGGGGATTGGGAAAAACTGTTTTTT. Translating it yields CASSLAGDWEKLFF.

The rearrangement joins TRBV5-8 to TRBJ1-3; TRBD1 agrees at 7 bases. With 3 bases clipped from V and 2 bases from J, the junction kept 2 bases outside the gene matches. The CDR3 spans 14 residues. CDR1 and CDR2 (germline): SGHTS, YDEGEE. The CDR3 DNA is TGTGCCAGCAGCTCCGGGACAGCTGGAAACACCATATATTTT. Protein: CASSSGTAGNTIYF.

This clone is a singleton in its sample. Other DNA sequences in the same sample also yield this CDR3. The chain recombines TRBV14 with TRBJ1-1, with a weak D call TRBD1 (5 bases). Germline V gives CDR1 SGHDN, CDR2 FVKESK. The V end lost 3 bases, the J end lost 0 bases, and 8 bases lay between the germline ends. The CDR3 sequence is 14 residues long. CDR3 DNA: TGTGCCAGCAGCCAGGGACTCATGAACACTGAAGCTTTCTTT. It yields the protein CASSQGLMNTEAFF.

This chain links TRBV6-5 with TRBJ1-1; 7 nucleotides match TRBD1. Germline CDR1 reads MNHEY; CDR2 reads SVGAGI. CDR3 length: 14 amino acids. V shed 6 bases and J 6 bases; nucleotides not matched to a gene: 10. CDR3 coding DNA: TGTGCCAGCAGCTTCGGGACAGATAGATCTGAAGCTTTCTTT. It is translated as CASSFGTDRSEAFF.

The rearrangement links TRBV5-8 to TRBJ2-3, with no clear D. In germline, CDR1 is SGHTS, CDR2 YDEGEE. The CDR3 sequence is 11 residues long. Trimming pared 3 bases from V and 3 bases from J, leaving 2 bases between. In DNA, the CDR3 is TGTGCCAGCAGCTCAACAGATACGCAGTATTTT. Translated, it gives CASSSTDTQYF. Combining the CDR3 with reference TRBV5-8 and TRBJ2-3 gives the whole variable domain EAGVTQSPTHLIKTRGQQATLRCSPISGHTSVYWYQQALGLGLQFLLWYDEGEERNRGNFPPRFSGRQFPNYSSELNVNALELEDSALYLCASSSTDTQYFGPGTRLTVL.

CDR3 sequence (DNA): TGTGCCAGCAGTTTAACTTTCTCTGGGGCCAACGTCCTGACTTTC. As protein: CASSLTFSGANVLTF. This chain links TRBV28 with TRBJ2-6, with D unclear. The germline V and J ends were trimmed by 2 bases and 0 bases, with 5 bases remaining between them. Germline V gene data show CDR1 as MDHEN and CDR2 as SYDVKM. This CDR3 is built from 15 residues. Full variable domain (remainder filled in from reference TRBV28 and TRBJ2-6): DVKVTQSSRYLVKRTGEKVFLECVQDMDHENMFWYRQDPGLGLRLIYFSYDVKMKEKGDIPEGYSVSREKKERFSLILESASTNQTSMYLCASSLTFSGANVLTFGAGSRLTVL.

This clone was observed a handful of times. The gene calls are TRBV5-1 and TRBJ2-7; 8 bases agree with TRBD1. The CDR3 extends over 17 amino acids. J lost 2 bases, V lost 4 bases, and 14 bases had no gene match. Looked up from germline, CDR1 is SGHRS and CDR2 is YFSETQ. The CDR3 sequence is CASSPGTGLGYPYEQYF. CDR3 DNA: TGCGCCAGCAGCCCCGGGACAGGCTTAGGGTACCCCTACGAGCAGTACTTC.

The CDR3 DNA reads as TGTGCCAGCAGCTTGACAGGGGGCTCTTGGGGTAGCAATCAGCCCCAGCATTTT. This sequence encodes CASSLTGGSWGSNQPQHF. The chain combines TRBV13 with TRBJ1-5, with 10 bases identical to TRBD1. Germline loops: CDR1 PRHDT, CDR2 FYEKMQ (reference sequence). The CDR3 extends over 18 amino acids. Trimming removed 3 bases from V and 0 bases from J; junction bases left unmatched: 8.